Listed here is a single TCR beta chain. TCRdb re-called the 5' RACE reads through MiXCR, storing one row per CDR3 protein. Of thousands of distinct CDR3 sequences listed, under 60% are singletons. The CDR3 covers 13 residues. Trimming shortened V by 9 bases and J by 3 bases, and 13 bases separated the two germline ends. The germline V gene encodes CDR1 MNHEY and CDR2 SVGEGT. The sequence derives from a female donor with breast cancer. Sequencing was carried out using memory CD4+ T cells sorted from a lymph node. As to subset: memory CD4+ T cells, CD4+CD45RO+CD25-. The V and J genes are TRBV6-2 or TRBV6-3 and TRBJ2-3; perhaps TRBD2 as D (5 bases). The CDR3 DNA reads TGTGCCAGTTCTAGGACTCATACAGATACGCAGTATTTT. Its protein is CASSRTHTDTQYF.